These 7 T cell receptor beta chains share one sample of origin, sequenced in a study of CD4 T cells in relation to SARS-CoV-2 and coronaviruses. Their antigen targets remain unknown. Unexposed donor CD4+ T cells date from 2011-2018, before the COVID-19 pandemic. After ten to eleven days of culture, CD4+ T cells were isolated. TCRdb keeps only in-frame clones here, not all; method: immunoSEQ multiplex PCR. The sample gives about 23,000 clones, more than 60% of which show up once; around 20% is in the top ten. The sequencing input was CD4+ T cells from PBMCs, cultured in vitro. These TCRs come from a human donor in good health.

The rearrangement uses TRBV10-2 and TRBJ1-1; no clear D gene. The germline V gene encodes CDR1 WSHSY and CDR2 SAAADI. The length of the CDR3 is 13 residues. Trimming stripped 7 bases from V and 3 bases from J, with 12 bases between. Here the CDR3 reads CASNPFLDTEAFF. The CDR3 DNA sequence: TGCGCCAGCAACCCGTTCCTTGACACTGAAGCTTTCTTT.

V gene TRBV18 combines with J gene TRBJ1-2; perhaps TRBD1 as D (6 bases). V was pared by 6 bases and J by 8 bases, with 16 bases between. Germline CDR1 is KGHSH and CDR2 is LQKENI. CDR3 length: 13 residues. The CDR3 DNA sequence: TGTGCCAGCTCCGATACAGGGTTCGACGGCTACACCTTC. This translates into CASSDTGFDGYTF.

This clone appeared a single time. The rearrangement uses TRBV28 and TRBJ1-2; possibly TRBD1 for D (6 bases). The length of the CDR3 is 16 residues. The germline CDR1 and CDR2 sequences are MDHEN and SYDVKM. The germline V and J ends were trimmed by 6 bases and 8 bases, with 25 bases remaining between them. CDR3 nucleotide sequence: TGTGCCAGCAGCCCCGAGGGGACGGGGGGCGCGAGGGGCTACACCTTC. Translating it yields CASSPEGTGGARGYTF.

The rearrangement links TRBV20-1 to TRBJ2-7; unclear D gene. Trimming cost V 1 base and J 7 bases, with 8 bases left between them. The CDR3 is 11 amino acids. Germline V gene data show CDR1 as DFQATT and CDR2 as SNEGSKA (reference sequence). Here the CDR3 DNA reads TGCAGTGCTAGAGTAGAGAGGGAGCAGTACTTC. It translates to CSARVEREQYF.

This sequence joins TRBV2 and TRBJ2-5; D possibly matches TRBD1 or TRBD2 (6 bases each). Germline CDR1 and CDR2: SNHLY and FYNNEI. V gave up 6 bases and J gave up 2 bases, with 16 bases separating them. This CDR3 contains 15 residues. The CDR3 loop is CASRLGGPPQETQYF. CDR3 nucleotides: TGTGCCAGCAGACTCGGGGGCCCTCCTCAAGAGACCCAGTACTTC.

This rearrangement joins TRBV13 to TRBJ2-5; D not resolved. CDR3 length: 13 amino acids. Germline CDR1 and CDR2: PRHDT and FYEKMQ (reference sequence). With 2 bases removed from V and 5 bases from J, the gap between germline ends came to 9 bases. The CDR3 reads CASSLLSPETQYF. The CDR3 DNA sequence: TGTGCCAGCAGCTTACTGAGTCCCGAGACCCAGTACTTC.

This clone appeared once. V is TRBV9 and J is TRBJ1-3; no reliable D call. Trimming removed 0 bases at V and 3 bases at J, with 7 bases between. The germline CDR1 and CDR2 sequences are SGDLS and YYNGEE. The CDR3 spans 14 residues. CDR3 sequence (DNA): TGTGCCAGCAGCGTAGAGGGCTTTGGAAACACCATATATTTT. Protein: CASSVEGFGNTIYF.